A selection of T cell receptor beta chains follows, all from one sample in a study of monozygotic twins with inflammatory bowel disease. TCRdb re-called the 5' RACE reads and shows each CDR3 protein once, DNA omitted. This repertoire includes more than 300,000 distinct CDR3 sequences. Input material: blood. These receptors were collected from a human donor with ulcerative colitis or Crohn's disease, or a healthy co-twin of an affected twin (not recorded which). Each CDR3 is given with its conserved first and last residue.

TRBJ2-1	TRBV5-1	CASSFHNERFF
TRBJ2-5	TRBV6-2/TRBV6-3	CASNPGAGTETQYF
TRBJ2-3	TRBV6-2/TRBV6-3	CASSYDIRAGDRDHTDTQYF
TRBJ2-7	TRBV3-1	CASSDPGQGSYEQYF
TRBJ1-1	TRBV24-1	CATSDPTGGNTEAFF
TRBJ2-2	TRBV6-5	CASSLWVGGELFF
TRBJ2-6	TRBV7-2	CASSLAGLISGANVLTF
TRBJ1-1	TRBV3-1	CASSYMNTEVFF
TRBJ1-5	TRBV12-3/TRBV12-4	CASSPRDRGFNQPQHF
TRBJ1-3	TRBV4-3	CASSQSLQGASGNTIYF
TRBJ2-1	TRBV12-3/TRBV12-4	CASSHYNEQFF
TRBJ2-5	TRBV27	CASRRTGRETQYF
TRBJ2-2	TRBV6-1	CASRRTGESTGELFF
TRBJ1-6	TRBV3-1	CASSQRGTEQNSPLHF
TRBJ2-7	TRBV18	CASSPPGTPSSTSAYEQYF
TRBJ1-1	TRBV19	CATKDRGQSEAFF
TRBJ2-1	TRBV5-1	CASSFRDRGRGEQFF
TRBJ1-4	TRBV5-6	CASSLGSEGRYEKLFF
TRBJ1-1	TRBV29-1	CSVGRRMNTEAFF
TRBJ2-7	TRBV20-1	CSASSQHSYEQYF
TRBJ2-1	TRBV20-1	CSAREAAVYNEQFF
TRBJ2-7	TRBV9	CASSTGQSSYEQYF
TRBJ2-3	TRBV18	CASSPRQGAGTDTQYF
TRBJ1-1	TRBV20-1	CSARDLNPGQGYQGEAFF
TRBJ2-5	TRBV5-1	CASSPRQLQETQYF
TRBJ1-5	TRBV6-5	CASTSPNQPQHF
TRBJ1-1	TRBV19	CASLFRGYRTEAFF
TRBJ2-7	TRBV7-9	CASSPAGTSYEQYF
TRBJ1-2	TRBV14	CASSQDGFNYGYTF
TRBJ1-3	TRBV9	CASSVDVRTGNTIYF
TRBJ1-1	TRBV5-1	CASSLRQVAQNTEAFF
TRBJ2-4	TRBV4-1	CASSLTGLMGLAKNIQYF
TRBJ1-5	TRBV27	CASSGTGAQPQHF
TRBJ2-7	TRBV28	CASVPGGHSSYEQYF
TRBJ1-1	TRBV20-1	CSAKGPNTEAFF
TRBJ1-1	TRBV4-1	CASSQEGRSVNTEAFF
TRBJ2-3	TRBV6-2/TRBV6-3	CASSRQGTSTDTQYF
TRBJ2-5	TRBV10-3	CAIRVAATEETQYF
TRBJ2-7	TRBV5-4	CASSFPRDRGSYEQYF